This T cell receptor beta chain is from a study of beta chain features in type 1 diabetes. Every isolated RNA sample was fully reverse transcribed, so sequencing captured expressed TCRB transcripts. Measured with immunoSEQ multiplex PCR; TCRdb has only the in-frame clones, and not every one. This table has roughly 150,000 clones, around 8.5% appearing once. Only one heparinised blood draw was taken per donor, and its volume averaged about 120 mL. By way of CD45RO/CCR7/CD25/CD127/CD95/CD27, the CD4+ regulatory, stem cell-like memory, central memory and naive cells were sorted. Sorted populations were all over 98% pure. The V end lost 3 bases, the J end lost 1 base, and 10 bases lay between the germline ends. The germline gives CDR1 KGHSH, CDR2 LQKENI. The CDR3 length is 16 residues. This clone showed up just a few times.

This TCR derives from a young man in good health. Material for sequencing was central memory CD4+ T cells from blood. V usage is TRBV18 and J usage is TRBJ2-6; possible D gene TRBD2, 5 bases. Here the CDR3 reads CASSPITSSGANVLTF. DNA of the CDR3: TGTGCCAGCTCACCGATTACTAGTTCTGGGGCCAACGTCCTGACTTTC. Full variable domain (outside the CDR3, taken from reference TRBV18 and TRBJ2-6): NAGVMQNPRHLVRRRGQEARLRCSPMKGHSHVYWYRQLPEEGLKFMVYLQKENIIDESGMPKERFSAEFPKEGPSILRIQQVVRGDSAAYFCASSPITSSGANVLTFGAGSRLTVL.